Following are 25 T cell receptor beta chains from one sample sequenced in a study of somatic mutations in cytotoxic T cells in rheumatoid arthritis. Assay: immunoSEQ multiplex PCR; the TCRdb copy retains only in-frame clones and omits some. The repertoire holds 19,000 or so clones, around 86% seen once, with approximately 9.9% in the top ten. The sequenced material came from CD8+ T cells sorted from blood. The origin of the receptors is a man between 18 and 29 years old with rheumatoid arthritis.

V is TRBV6-1 and J is TRBJ2-7; 8 bases are shared with TRBD1. The CDR3 is 13 amino acids. In germline, CDR1 is MNHNS, CDR2 SASEGT. Trimming cost V 5 bases and J 4 bases; bases outside gene matches: 4. The CDR3 here is CASSRDRGYEQYF. CDR3 nucleotides: TGTGCCAGCAGTCGCGACAGGGGTTACGAGCAGTACTTC.

This clone was detected only once. This sequence joins TRBV7-9 and TRBJ2-5; D is undetermined. The end of the DNA fits TRBJ2-7 better, so the J call may be wrong. The V gene's germline CDR1 is SEHNR and CDR2 FQNEAQ (reference sequence). There are 15 residues in the CDR3. CDR3 nucleotides: TGTGCCAGCAGCTTGGAAGGCCTTCGATCCTACGAGCAGTACTTC. Amino acids: CASSLEGLRSYEQYF.

The rearrangement uses TRBV5-6 and TRBJ2-7; a possible D gene is TRBD2 (5 bases). V gave up 0 bases and J gave up 1 base, with 17 bases separating them. This CDR3 spans 17 amino acids. The germline gives CDR1 SGHDT, CDR2 YYEEEE. The CDR3 DNA follows: TGTGCCAGCAGCTTGGTGGCCGAGGGCATGGGATCCTACGAGCAGTACTTC. Translating it yields CASSLVAEGMGSYEQYF.

This clone occurred once. This chain uses TRBV25-1 with TRBJ1-4; 8 bases map to TRBD1. Germline CDR1 and CDR2: MGHDK and SYGVNS. V was pared by 4 bases and J by 3 bases, with 7 bases of the junction left unmatched. The CDR3 sequence is 16 residues long. Here the CDR3 reads CASSALDRAANEKLFF. The CDR3 DNA reads as TGTGCCAGCAGTGCGCTGGACAGGGCGGCTAATGAAAAACTGTTTTTT.

The genes are TRBV6-5 and TRBJ2-3; the D is unclear. From germline, CDR1 is MNHEY and CDR2 SVGAGI. The germline V and J ends were trimmed by 0 bases and 2 bases, with 9 bases remaining between them. CDR3 size: 15 residues. CDR3 sequence reads: CASSYSPRITDTQYF. CDR3 sequence (DNA): TGTGCCAGCAGTTACTCCCCGCGGATCACAGATACGCAGTATTTT.

The chain links TRBV6-1 to TRBJ1-5; 7 positions match TRBD1. Germline trimming cut 4 bases from V and 3 bases from J; bases unmatched to any gene: 3. This CDR3 spans 14 amino acids. Germline V CDR1 and CDR2: MNHNS, SASEGT. CDR3: CASSVGQVNQPQHF. The CDR3 DNA reads TGTGCCAGCAGTGTTGGACAGGTCAATCAGCCCCAGCATTTT.

This clone was seen once. The chain uses TRBV11-2 and TRBJ2-5, with a weak D call TRBD1 (6 bases). The germline gives CDR1 SGHAT, CDR2 FQNNGV. Trimming took 8 bases from V and 4 from J, leaving 20 bases between them. CDR3 length: 15 amino acids. In nucleotides, the CDR3 is TGTGCCAGCGGAACCAGGGGTGAGGGTAGAGAGACCCAGTACTTC. Protein product: CASGTRGEGRETQYF.

V is TRBV7-9 and J is TRBJ2-7; 7 nucleotides agree with TRBD1. After removal of 5 bases from V and 2 bases from J, the junction contained 9 bases not matched to a gene. This CDR3 spans 15 amino acids. Germline V gene sequence: CDR1 SEHNR, CDR2 FQNEAQ (reference sequence). The CDR3 DNA reads TGTGCCAGCAGCCCTTCCGGGACAGCGACCTACGAGCAGTACTTC. Translated: CASSPSGTATYEQYF.

This clone occurred once. J is TRBJ1-2 and V is TRBV6-1; 9 bases are shared with TRBD1. CDR3 size: 15 residues. Losses at the gene ends were 2 bases for V and 4 bases for J; bases not matched to a gene: 5. Germline-derived CDR1 and CDR2 are MNHNS and SASEGT. In DNA, the CDR3 is TGTGCCAGCAGTGAAACAGGGGGCCCCAGCTATGGCTACACCTTC. This gives the protein CASSETGGPSYGYTF.

This sequence joins TRBV19 and TRBJ2-7, with 11 bases matching TRBD1. The CDR3 loop spans 14 amino acids. Germline V lookup: CDR1 LNHDA, CDR2 SQIVND (reference sequence). V shed 3 bases and J 3 bases; nucleotides not matched to a gene: 1. CDR3 amino acids: CASSMGTGGYEQYF. In nucleotides, the CDR3 is TGTGCCAGTAGTATGGGGACAGGGGGCTACGAGCAGTACTTC.

This chain uses TRBV4-1 with TRBJ2-3; D possibly matches TRBD1 or TRBD2 (5 bases each). The germline V and J ends were trimmed by 0 bases and 4 bases, with 17 bases remaining between them. This CDR3 comprises 17 residues. Germline V gene data show CDR1 as MGHRA and CDR2 as YSYEKL. CDR3 DNA: TGCGCCAGCAGCCAAGAATCAGGGACCCCGGAGGCAGATACGCAGTATTTT. Amino acid sequence: CASSQESGTPEADTQYF.

This clone occurred once. The J gene is TRBJ2-3, the V gene TRBV6-1; 9 nucleotides agree with TRBD1. Germline CDR1 is MNHNS and CDR2 is SASEGT. The CDR3 is 15 amino acids. After removal of 6 bases from V and 9 bases from J, the junction contained 13 bases not matched to a gene. The CDR3 spells CASSLRDRVPPTQYF. CDR3 nucleotides: TGTGCCAGCAGCCTAAGGGACAGGGTGCCCCCCACGCAGTATTTT.

The chain is built from TRBV4-1 and TRBJ1-1, with unresolved D. The V end was cut by 3 bases, the J end by 8 bases, with 13 bases between. The CDR3 is 13 amino acids. Germline V gene lookup returns CDR1 MGHRA and CDR2 YSYEKL. The CDR3 nucleotides are TGCGCCAGCAGCCACCCCGAGATTCAAGAAGCTTTCTTT. It codes for CASSHPEIQEAFF.

Worth noting for this clone: The same CDR3 also results from other DNA sequences found in this sample. This CDR3 reads CASSRDIYNEQFF. CDR3 nucleotides: TGCGCCAGCAGCCGGGACATCTACAATGAGCAGTTCTTC. The rearrangement links TRBV4-1 to TRBJ2-1, with TRBD1 as a possible D gene (6 bases). The CDR3 extends over 13 amino acids. Trimming pared 4 bases from V and 3 bases from J, leaving 7 bases between. The V gene's germline CDR1 is MGHRA and CDR2 YSYEKL.

This chain connects TRBV5-1 to TRBJ1-1, with D hard to call. The CDR3 spans 15 residues. Trimming pared 0 bases from V and 3 bases from J, leaving 12 bases between. In germline, CDR1 is SGHRS, CDR2 YFSETQ. The CDR3 coding sequence is TGCGCCAGCAGCTTGGAGTTCAGCAGTTACACTGAAGCTTTCTTT. Translation gives CASSLEFSSYTEAFF.

The rearrangement uses TRBV28 and TRBJ1-3; weak D call: TRBD1 (5 bases). The germline gives CDR1 MDHEN, CDR2 SYDVKM. The CDR3 has 14 residues. Trimming left V 2 bases short and J 4 bases short, with 9 bases between. As DNA, the CDR3 is TGTGCCAGCAGTTTACCAGGGTACGGAAACACCATATATTTT. Encoded protein: CASSLPGYGNTIYF.

This clone was seen a few times. The chain combines TRBV28 with TRBJ1-1; a weak D match, TRBD1 (5 bases). CDR3 length: 12 amino acids. V dropped 6 bases and J dropped 4 bases, with 9 bases sitting between them. Germline CDR1 is MDHEN and CDR2 is SYDVKM. CDR3 residues: CASRGVGTEAFF. The CDR3, as DNA: TGTGCCAGCAGAGGGGTGGGCACTGAAGCTTTCTTT.

This chain uses TRBV28 with TRBJ2-3, with D perhaps matching TRBD1 or TRBD2 (5 bases each). V was shortened by 6 bases and J by 5 bases, with 12 bases between the two germline ends. This CDR3 spans 13 amino acids. Germline CDR1 reads MDHEN; CDR2 reads SYDVKM. The CDR3 sequence: CASRGETVDTQYF. In DNA form, the CDR3 reads TGTGCCAGCAGGGGGGAAACAGTAGATACGCAGTATTTT.

The gene calls are TRBV11-3 and TRBJ1-5; a possible D gene is TRBD1 (6 bases). This CDR3 has 15 residues. The ends were cut back, 3 bases at V and 5 bases at J, with 14 bases in the middle. Germline V gene sequence: CDR1 SGHNT, CDR2 YENEEA. The CDR3 is CASSLTPGQYQPQHF. Written as DNA, the CDR3 is TGTGCCAGCAGCTTGACGCCGGGACAATATCAGCCCCAGCATTTT.

The chain is built from TRBV28 and TRBJ1-6; D remains ambiguous. This CDR3 spans 16 amino acids. CDR1 is MDHEN, CDR2 SYDVKM, per germline. V was cut by 6 bases and J by 7 bases, with 19 bases left in between. The CDR3 DNA follows: TGTGCCAGCAGATCCTTACCCGACGGATGGAATTCACCCCTCCACTTT. It specifies CASRSLPDGWNSPLHF.

The CDR3 loop is CASSLGTVEGYGYTF. DNA for the CDR3: TGTGCCAGCAGCCTAGGTACGGTGGAAGGCTATGGCTACACCTTC. The gene calls are TRBV7-9 and TRBJ1-2, with D unresolved. Germline V CDR1 and CDR2: SEHNR, FQNEAQ (reference sequence). This CDR3 contains 15 residues. The V and J ends lost 5 bases and 4 bases respectively, with 17 bases between them.

A note on this clone: A much larger clone differs from this one at a single base, so this may be a read error. The chain combines TRBV6-1 with TRBJ2-2; maybe TRBD2 (5 bases). The CDR3 totals 13 residues. Trimming stripped 3 bases from V and 3 bases from J, with 5 bases between. Looked up from germline, CDR1 is MNHNS and CDR2 is SASEGT. This chain's CDR3 is CASSDGDTGELFF. CDR3 DNA sequence: TGTGCCAGCAGTGACGGGGACACCGGGGAGCTGTTTTTT.

This rearrangement joins TRBV7-6 to TRBJ2-6; 7 bases align to TRBD1. This CDR3 has 18 residues. The germline V gene encodes CDR1 SGHVS and CDR2 FNYEAQ. The J segment lost 0 bases and the V segment lost 4 bases, leaving 9 bases of the junction unmatched. In DNA, the CDR3 is TGTGCCAGCAGCTATGGGGACAGTTTAATCTCTGGGGCCAACGTCCTGACTTTC. Its translation is CASSYGDSLISGANVLTF.

V gene TRBV6-1 combines with J gene TRBJ2-2; D unclear. The CDR3 runs to 12 residues. Germline lookup yields CDR1 MNHNS and CDR2 SASEGT. Trimming took 8 bases from V and 4 from J, leaving 8 bases between them. The CDR3 DNA reads as TGTGCCAGCCGACTTGGCACCGGGGAGCTGTTTTTT. Its translation is CASRLGTGELFF.

V and J are TRBV28 and TRBJ1-6; D gene unclear. Germline assignment: CDR1 MDHEN and CDR2 SYDVKM. With 2 bases removed from V and 2 bases from J, the gap between germline ends came to 4 bases. This CDR3 is built from 14 residues. The CDR3 DNA reads TGTGCCAGCAGTTTACTGGCCTATAATTCACCCCTCCACTTT. The encoded protein is CASSLLAYNSPLHF.